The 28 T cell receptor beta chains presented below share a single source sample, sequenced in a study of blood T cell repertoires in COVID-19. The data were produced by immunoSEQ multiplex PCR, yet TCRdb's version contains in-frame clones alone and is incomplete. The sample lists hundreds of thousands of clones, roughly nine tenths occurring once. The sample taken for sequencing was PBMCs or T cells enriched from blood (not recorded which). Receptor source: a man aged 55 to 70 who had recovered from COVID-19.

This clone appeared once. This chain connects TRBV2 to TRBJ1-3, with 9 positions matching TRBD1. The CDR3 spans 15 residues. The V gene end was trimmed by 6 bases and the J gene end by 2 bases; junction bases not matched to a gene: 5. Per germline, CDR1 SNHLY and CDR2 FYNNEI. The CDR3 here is CASRQGASAGNTIYF. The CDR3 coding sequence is TGTGCCAGCAGACAGGGGGCGTCTGCTGGAAACACCATATATTTT.

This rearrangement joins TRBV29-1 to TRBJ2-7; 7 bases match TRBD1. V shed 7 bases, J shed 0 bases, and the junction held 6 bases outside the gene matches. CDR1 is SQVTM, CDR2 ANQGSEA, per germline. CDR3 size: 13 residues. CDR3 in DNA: TGCAGCGGACTGGGACAGTCCTCCTACGAGCAGTACTTC. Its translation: CSGLGQSSYEQYF.

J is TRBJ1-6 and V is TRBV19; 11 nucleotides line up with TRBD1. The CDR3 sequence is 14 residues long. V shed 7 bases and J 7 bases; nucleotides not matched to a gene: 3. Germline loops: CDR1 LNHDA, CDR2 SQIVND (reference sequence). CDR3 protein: CASTGTGGNSPLHF. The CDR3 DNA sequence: TGTGCCAGTACCGGGACAGGGGGGAATTCACCCCTCCACTTT.

DNA for the CDR3: TGTGCCAGCAGCTTAGCTCCAGGCACAGATACGCAGTATTTT. Translating it yields CASSLAPGTDTQYF. The J gene is TRBJ2-3, the V gene TRBV11-2; D is unclear. CDR1 and CDR2 from the germline V gene are SGHAT and FQNNGV. CDR3 length: 14 amino acids. V was trimmed by 1 base and J by 1 base, leaving 6 bases between them.

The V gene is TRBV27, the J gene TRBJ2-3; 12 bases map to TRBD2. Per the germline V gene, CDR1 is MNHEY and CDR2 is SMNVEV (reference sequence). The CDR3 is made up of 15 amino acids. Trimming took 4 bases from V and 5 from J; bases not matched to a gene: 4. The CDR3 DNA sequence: TGTGCCAGCAGTTGGCTAGCGGGAGGGTTAGATACGCAGTATTTT. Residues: CASSWLAGGLDTQYF.

The CDR3 region has the DNA TGTGCTAGTGGTTTGAGGGCGACGGACATACCTGGGTACACTGAAGCTTTCTTT. This codes for CASGLRATDIPGYTEAFF. V is TRBV12-5 and J is TRBJ1-1; possibly TRBD1 for D (5 bases). Trimming stripped 2 bases from V and 3 bases from J, with 22 bases between. The CDR3 loop spans 18 amino acids. CDR1 and CDR2 (germline): LGHNT, FRNRAP.

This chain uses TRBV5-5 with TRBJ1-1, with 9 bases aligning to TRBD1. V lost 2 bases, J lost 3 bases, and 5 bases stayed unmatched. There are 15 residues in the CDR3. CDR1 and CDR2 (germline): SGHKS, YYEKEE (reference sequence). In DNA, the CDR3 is TGTGCCAGCAGCTTTTATGGGACAGGGTACACTGAAGCTTTCTTT. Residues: CASSFYGTGYTEAFF.

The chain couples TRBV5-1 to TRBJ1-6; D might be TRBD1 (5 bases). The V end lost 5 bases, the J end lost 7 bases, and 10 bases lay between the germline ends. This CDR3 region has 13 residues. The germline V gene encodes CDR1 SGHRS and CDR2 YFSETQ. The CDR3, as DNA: TGCGCCAGCAGGACAGCCGGGAATTCACCCCTCCACTTT. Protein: CASRTAGNSPLHF.

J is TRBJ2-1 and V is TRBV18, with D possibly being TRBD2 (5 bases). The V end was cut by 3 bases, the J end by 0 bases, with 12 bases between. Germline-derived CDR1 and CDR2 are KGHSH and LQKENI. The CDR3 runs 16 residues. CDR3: CASSPLPGDSYNEQFF. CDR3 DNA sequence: TGTGCCAGCTCACCCCTCCCCGGGGACTCCTACAATGAGCAGTTCTTC.

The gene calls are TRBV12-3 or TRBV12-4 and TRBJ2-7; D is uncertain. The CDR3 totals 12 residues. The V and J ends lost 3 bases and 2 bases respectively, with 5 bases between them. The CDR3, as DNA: TGTGCCAGCAGTTTGGCCCCCTACGAGCAGTACTTC. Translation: CASSLAPYEQYF.

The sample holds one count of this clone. CDR3: CASSPVRQETQYF. The CDR3 nucleotides are TGTGCCAGCTCACCAGTCCGGCAAGAGACCCAGTACTTC. The genes are TRBV18 and TRBJ2-5, with unresolved D. Germline V gene sequence: CDR1 KGHSH, CDR2 LQKENI. V was cut by 2 bases and J by 2 bases, with 6 bases left in between. The CDR3 length is 13 residues.

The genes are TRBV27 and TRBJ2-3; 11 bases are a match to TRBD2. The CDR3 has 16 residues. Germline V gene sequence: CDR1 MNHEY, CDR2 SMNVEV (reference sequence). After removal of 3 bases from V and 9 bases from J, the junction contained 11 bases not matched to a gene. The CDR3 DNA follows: TGTGCCAGCAGTTTGCTCTTAGCGGGAGGGGAGGGCACGCAGTATTTT. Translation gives CASSLLLAGGEGTQYF.

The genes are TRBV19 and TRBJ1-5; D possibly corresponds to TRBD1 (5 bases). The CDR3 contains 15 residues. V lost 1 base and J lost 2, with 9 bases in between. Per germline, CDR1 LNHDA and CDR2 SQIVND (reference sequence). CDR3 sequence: CASSIGQYGNQPQHF. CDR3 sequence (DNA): TGTGCCAGTAGTATAGGACAGTACGGCAATCAGCCCCAGCATTTT.

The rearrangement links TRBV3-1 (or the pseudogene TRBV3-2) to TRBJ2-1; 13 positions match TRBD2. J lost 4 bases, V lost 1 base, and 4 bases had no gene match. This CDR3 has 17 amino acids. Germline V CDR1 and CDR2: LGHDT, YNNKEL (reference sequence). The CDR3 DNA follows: TGTGCCAGCAGCCAAGGGACTAGCGGGGGCCAGTACAATGAGCAGTTCTTC. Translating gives CASSQGTSGGQYNEQFF.

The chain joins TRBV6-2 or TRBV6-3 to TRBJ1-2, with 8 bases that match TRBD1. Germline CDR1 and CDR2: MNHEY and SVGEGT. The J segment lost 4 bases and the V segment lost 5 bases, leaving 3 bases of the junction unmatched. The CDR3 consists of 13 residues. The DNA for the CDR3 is TGTGCCAGCAGTACAACAGGGGGCTATGGCTACACCTTC. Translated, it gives CASSTTGGYGYTF.

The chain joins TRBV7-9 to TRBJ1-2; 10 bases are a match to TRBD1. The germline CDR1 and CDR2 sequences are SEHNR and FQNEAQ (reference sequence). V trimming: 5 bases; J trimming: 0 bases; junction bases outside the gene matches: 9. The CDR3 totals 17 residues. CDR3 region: CASSQTGGAEPNYGYTF. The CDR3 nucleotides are TGTGCCAGCAGCCAGACAGGGGGCGCAGAGCCTAACTATGGCTACACCTTC.

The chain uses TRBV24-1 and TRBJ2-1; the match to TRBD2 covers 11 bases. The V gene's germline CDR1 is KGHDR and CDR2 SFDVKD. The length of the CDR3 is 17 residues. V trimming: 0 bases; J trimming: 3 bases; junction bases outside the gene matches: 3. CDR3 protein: CATSDLTSGSIYNEQFF. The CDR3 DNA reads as TGTGCCACCAGTGATTTGACTAGCGGGAGCATCTACAATGAGCAGTTCTTC.

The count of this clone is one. This CDR3 reads CASSKAPQGWYNSPLHF. The CDR3 nucleotides are TGTGCCAGCAGCAAAGCTCCACAGGGGTGGTATAATTCACCCCTCCACTTT. This rearrangement joins TRBV7-6 to TRBJ1-6; TRBD1 agrees at 7 bases. V lost 5 bases, J lost 4 bases, and 11 bases stayed unmatched. Germline V lookup: CDR1 SGHVS, CDR2 FNYEAQ. The CDR3 spans 17 residues.

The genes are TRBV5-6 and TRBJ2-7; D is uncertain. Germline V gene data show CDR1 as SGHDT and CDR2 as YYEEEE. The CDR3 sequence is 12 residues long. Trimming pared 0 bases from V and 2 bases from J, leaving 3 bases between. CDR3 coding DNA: TGTGCCAGCAGCTTGGCCACCTACGAGCAGTACTTC. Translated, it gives CASSLATYEQYF.

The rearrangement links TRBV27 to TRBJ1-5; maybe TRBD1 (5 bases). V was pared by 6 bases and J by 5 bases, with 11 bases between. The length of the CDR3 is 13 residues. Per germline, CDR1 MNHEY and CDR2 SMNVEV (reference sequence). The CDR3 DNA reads TGTGCCAGCAGCCACCGCAGGGATCAGCCCCAGCATTTT. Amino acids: CASSHRRDQPQHF.

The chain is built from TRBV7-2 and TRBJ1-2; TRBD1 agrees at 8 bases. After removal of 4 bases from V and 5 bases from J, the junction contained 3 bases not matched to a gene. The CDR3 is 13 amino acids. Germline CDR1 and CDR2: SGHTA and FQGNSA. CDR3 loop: CASSSDRGYGYTF. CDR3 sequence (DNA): TGTGCCAGCAGCTCCGACAGGGGTTATGGCTACACCTTC.

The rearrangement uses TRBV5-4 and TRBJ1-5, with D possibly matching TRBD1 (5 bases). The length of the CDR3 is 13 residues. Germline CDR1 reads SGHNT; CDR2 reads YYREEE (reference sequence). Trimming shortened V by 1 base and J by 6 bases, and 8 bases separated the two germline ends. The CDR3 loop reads CASSLNGGQPQHF. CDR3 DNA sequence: TGTGCCAGCAGCTTGAACGGGGGTCAGCCCCAGCATTTT. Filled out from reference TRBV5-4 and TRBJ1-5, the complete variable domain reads ETGVTQSPTHLIKTRGQQVTLRCSSQSGHNTVSWYQQALGQGPQFIFQYYREEENGRGNFPPRFSGLQFPNYSSELNVNALELDDSALYLCASSLNGGQPQHFGDGTRLSIL.

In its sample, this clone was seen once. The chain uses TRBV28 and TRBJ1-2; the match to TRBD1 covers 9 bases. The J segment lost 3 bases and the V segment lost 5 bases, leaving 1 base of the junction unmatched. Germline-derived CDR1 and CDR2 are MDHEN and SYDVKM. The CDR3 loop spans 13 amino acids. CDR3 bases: TGTGCCAGCAGTGGACAGGGGTACTATGGCTACACCTTC. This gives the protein CASSGQGYYGYTF.

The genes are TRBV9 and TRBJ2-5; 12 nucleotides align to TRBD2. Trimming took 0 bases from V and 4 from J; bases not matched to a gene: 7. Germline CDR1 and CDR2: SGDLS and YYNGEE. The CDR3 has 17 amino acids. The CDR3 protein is CASSVGPSGRARETQYF. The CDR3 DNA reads TGTGCCAGCAGCGTAGGCCCTAGCGGGAGGGCCCGAGAGACCCAGTACTTC. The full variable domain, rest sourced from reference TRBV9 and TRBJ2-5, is DSGVTQTPKHLITATGQRVTLRCSPRSGDLSVYWYQQSLDQGLQFLIQYYNGEERAKGNILERFSAQQFPDLHSELNLSSLELGDSALYFCASSVGPSGRARETQYFGPGTRLLVL.

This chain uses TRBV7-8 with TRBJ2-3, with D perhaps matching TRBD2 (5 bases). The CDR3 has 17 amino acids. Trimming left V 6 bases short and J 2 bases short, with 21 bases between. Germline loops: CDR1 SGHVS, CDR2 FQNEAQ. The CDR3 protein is CASSPRLTGEITDTQYF. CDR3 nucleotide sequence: TGTGCCAGCAGTCCGCGGCTTACCGGGGAAATCACAGATACGCAGTATTTT.

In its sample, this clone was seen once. The CDR3 sequence: CASSSQREGYGGELFF. In nucleotides, the CDR3 is TGTGCCAGCAGCTCCCAGCGGGAGGGCTACGGCGGGGAGCTGTTTTTT. This chain joins TRBV11-3 and TRBJ2-2; 10 bases agree with TRBD2. CDR1 is SGHNT and CDR2 is YENEEA in the germline V gene. The V gene end was trimmed by 4 bases and the J gene end by 7 bases; junction bases not matched to a gene: 9. The CDR3 totals 16 residues.

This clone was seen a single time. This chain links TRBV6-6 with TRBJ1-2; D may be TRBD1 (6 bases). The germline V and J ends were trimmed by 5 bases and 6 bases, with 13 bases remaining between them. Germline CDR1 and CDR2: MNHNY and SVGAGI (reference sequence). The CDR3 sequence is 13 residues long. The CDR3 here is CASSPQGRDGYTF. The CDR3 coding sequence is TGTGCCAGCAGTCCCCAGGGGAGGGATGGCTACACCTTC.

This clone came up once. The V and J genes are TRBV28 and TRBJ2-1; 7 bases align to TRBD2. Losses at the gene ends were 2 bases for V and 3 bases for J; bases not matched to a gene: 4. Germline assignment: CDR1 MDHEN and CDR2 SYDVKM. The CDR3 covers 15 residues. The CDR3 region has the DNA TGTGCCAGCAGTTTAGGGGCTAGCGGCTACAATGAGCAGTTCTTC. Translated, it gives CASSLGASGYNEQFF. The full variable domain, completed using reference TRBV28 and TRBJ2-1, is DVKVTQSSRYLVKRTGEKVFLECVQDMDHENMFWYRQDPGLGLRLIYFSYDVKMKEKGDIPEGYSVSREKKERFSLILESASTNQTSMYLCASSLGASGYNEQFFGPGTRLTVL.